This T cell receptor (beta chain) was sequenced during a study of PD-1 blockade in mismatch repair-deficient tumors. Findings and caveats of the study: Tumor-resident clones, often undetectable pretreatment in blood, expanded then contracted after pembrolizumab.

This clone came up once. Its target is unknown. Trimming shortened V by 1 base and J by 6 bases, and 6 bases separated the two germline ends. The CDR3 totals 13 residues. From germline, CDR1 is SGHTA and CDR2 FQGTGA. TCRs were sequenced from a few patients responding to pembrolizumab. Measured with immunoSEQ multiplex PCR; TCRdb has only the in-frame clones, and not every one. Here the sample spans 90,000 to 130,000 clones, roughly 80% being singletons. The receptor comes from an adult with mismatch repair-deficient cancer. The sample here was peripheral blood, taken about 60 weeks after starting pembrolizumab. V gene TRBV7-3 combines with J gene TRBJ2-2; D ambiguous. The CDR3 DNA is TGTGCCAGCAGCTTAAAAGGATCCGGGGAGCTGTTTTTT. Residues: CASSLKGSGELFF. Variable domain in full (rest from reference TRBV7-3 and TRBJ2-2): GAGVSQTPSNKVTEKGKYVELRCDPISGHTALYWYRQSLGQGPEFLIYFQGTGAADDSGLPNDRFFAVRPEGSVSTLKIQRTERGDSAVYLCASSLKGSGELFFGEGSRLTVL.